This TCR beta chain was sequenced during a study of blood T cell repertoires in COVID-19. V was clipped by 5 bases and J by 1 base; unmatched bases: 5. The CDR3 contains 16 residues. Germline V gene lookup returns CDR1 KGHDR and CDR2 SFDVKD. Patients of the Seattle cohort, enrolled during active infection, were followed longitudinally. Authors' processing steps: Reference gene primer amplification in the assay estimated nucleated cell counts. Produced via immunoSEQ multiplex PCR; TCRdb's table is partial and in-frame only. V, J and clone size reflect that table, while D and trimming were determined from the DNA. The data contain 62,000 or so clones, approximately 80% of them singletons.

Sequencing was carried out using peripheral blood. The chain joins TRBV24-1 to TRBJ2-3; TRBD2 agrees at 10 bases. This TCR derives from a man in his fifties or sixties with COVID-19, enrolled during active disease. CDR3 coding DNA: TGTGCCACCAGTGGCCAAACTAGCGGGGGCACAGATACGCAGTATTTT. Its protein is CATSGQTSGGTDTQYF.